This passage covers 5 T cell receptor beta chains from one sample sequenced in a study of cytomegalovirus exposure and HLA in healthy donors. Sequencing was performed with immunoSEQ multiplex PCR; in TCRdb, only in-frame clones are kept and a portion is missing. In the table there are about 88,000 clones, about 96% of which are singletons. Specimen: PBMCs. These receptors originate from a man younger than 35 in good health and CMV-seronegative.

This chain joins TRBV25-1 and TRBJ2-1; 7 bases align to TRBD2. In germline, CDR1 is MGHDK, CDR2 SYGVNS. The CDR3 loop spans 15 amino acids. V was clipped by 8 bases and J by 9 bases; unmatched bases: 16. CDR3 loop: CASRMAGVQRAEQFF. In DNA form, the CDR3 reads TGTGCCAGCCGGATGGCGGGAGTCCAACGTGCTGAGCAGTTCTTC.

The rearrangement joins TRBV6-5 to TRBJ1-4; D not resolved. Germline CDR1 reads MNHEY; CDR2 reads SVGAGI. Trimming shortened V by 2 bases and J by 10 bases, and 14 bases separated the two germline ends. CDR3 length equals 14 residues. This CDR3 reads CASSYGTETGKLFF. The CDR3 nucleotides read TGTGCCAGCAGTTACGGCACTGAAACGGGAAAACTGTTTTTT.

V gene TRBV7-8 combines with J gene TRBJ1-5, with a possible D match to TRBD1 (5 bases). Germline CDR1 reads SGHVS; CDR2 reads FQNEAQ. The length of the CDR3 is 14 residues. V was pared by 2 bases and J by 1 base, with 6 bases between. CDR3 residues: CASSLQGSNQPQHF. DNA for the CDR3: TGTGCCAGCAGCTTACAGGGCAGCAATCAGCCCCAGCATTTT.

This rearrangement joins TRBV9 to TRBJ1-2; TRBD1 matches 7 bases. CDR3 length: 17 residues. Germline V lookup: CDR1 SGDLS, CDR2 YYNGEE. V lost 0 bases to trimming and J lost 0 bases; unmatched junction nucleotides: 8. The CDR3 reads CASSVESGGSSNYGYTF. The DNA of the CDR3 is TGTGCCAGCAGCGTAGAGTCAGGGGGGTCATCTAACTATGGCTACACCTTC.

CDR3 sequence: CASSVRGSYQETQYF. For the CDR3, the DNA is TGTGCCAGCAGTGTACGAGGGTCTTACCAAGAGACCCAGTACTTC. This chain links TRBV2 with TRBJ2-5; tentative D call: TRBD2 (5 bases). Germline assignment: CDR1 SNHLY and CDR2 FYNNEI. V lost 4 bases and J lost 0, with 12 bases in between. The length of the CDR3 is 15 residues.